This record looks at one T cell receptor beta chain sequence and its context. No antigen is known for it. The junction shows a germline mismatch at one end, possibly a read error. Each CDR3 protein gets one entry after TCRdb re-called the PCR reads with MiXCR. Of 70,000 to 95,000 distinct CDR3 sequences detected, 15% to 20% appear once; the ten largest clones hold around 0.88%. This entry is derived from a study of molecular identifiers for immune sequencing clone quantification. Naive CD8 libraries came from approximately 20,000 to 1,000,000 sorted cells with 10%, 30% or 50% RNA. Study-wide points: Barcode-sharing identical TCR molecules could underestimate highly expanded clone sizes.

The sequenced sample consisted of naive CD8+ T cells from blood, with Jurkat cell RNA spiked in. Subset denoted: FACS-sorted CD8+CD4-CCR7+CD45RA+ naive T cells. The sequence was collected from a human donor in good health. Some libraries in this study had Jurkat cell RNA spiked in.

The CDR3 here is CASSSWDIYEQYF. DNA of the CDR3: TGTGCCAGCAGCTCTTGGGACATCTACGAGCAGTACTTC. The chain recombines TRBV5-3 with TRBJ2-7, with D maybe TRBD1 (6 bases). TRBV5-3 is marked as an open reading frame, function uncertain. The CDR3 spans 13 residues.